A single T cell receptor (beta chain) is shown here with its context. V dropped 3 bases and J dropped 1 base, with 10 bases sitting between them. The CDR3 is 15 residues long. Per germline, CDR1 SGHRS and CDR2 YFSETQ. These data originate in a study of blood T cell repertoires in COVID-19. On the study more broadly: Whether acute or convalescent, the COVID-19 samples came from the United States, Italy and Spain. T cells, B-cell-depleted T cells, or PBMCs provided the cDNA or gDNA that served as material.

Source study methods: Amplification of reference gene primers was used by the study to estimate nucleated cell counts. Sequenced by immunoSEQ multiplex PCR; TCRdb stores in-frame clones only, minus some. D and trimming were read from the DNA, whereas the V and J calls and clone size are those reported in that table. The top ten hold more than 6.5% of the sample, which has 130,000 to 150,000 clones, around nine tenths seen once. This clonotype was sampled from a woman in her forties or fifties with active or convalescent COVID-19. The V call is TRBV5-1, the J call TRBJ2-2, with D possibly being TRBD1 (5 bases). Sequencing was carried out using peripheral blood. As DNA, the CDR3 is TGCGCCAGCAGCTCCATGCAGGGGAACACCGGGGAGCTGTTTTTT. Protein sequence: CASSSMQGNTGELFF.